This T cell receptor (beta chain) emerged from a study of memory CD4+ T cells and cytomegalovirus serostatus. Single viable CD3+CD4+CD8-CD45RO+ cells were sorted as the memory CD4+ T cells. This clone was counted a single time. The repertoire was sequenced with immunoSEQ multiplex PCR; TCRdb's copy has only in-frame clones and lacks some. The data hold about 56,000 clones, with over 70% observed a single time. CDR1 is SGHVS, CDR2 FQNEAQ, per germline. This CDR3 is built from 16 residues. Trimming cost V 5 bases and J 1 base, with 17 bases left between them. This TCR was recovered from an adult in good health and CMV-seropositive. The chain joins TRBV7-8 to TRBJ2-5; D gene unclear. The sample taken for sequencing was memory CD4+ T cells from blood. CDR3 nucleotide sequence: TGTGCCAGCAGCACCACGGGCCGTATTATCCAAGAGACCCAGTACTTC. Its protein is CASSTTGRIIQETQYF.